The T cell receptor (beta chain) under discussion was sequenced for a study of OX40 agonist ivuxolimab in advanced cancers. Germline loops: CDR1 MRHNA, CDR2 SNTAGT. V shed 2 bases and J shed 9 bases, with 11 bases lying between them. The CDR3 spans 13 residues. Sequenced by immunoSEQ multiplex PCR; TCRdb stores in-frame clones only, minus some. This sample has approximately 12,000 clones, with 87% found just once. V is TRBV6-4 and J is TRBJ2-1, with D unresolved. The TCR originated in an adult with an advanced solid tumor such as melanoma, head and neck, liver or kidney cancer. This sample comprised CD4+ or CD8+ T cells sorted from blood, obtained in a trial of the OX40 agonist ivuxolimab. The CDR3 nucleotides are TGTGCCAGCAGTGACGGGTACTCGAGTGAGCAGTTCTTC. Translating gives CASSDGYSSEQFF.